The TCR beta chain described here comes from a study of blood T cells in healthy people across ages. CDR1 and CDR2 from the germline V gene are ENHRY and SYGVKD. The CDR3 loop spans 17 amino acids. A second 7 to 11 cycle PCR used barcoded and J-beta primers. TCRdb used MiXCR to reprocess the 5' RACE reads, holding one entry per CDR3 protein. The top ten hold under 30% of the sample, which has about 580,000 distinct CDR3 sequences, 45% to 55% seen once. The sequence was collected from a man aged 80 or over in good health. Sequencing was carried out using blood. The V call is TRBV10-3, the J call TRBJ2-1; D is perhaps TRBD2 (6 bases). Gene TRBJ2-7 matches the end of the DNA better, so the J call may be wrong. The chain's CDR3 is CAIRDDGGGRMSYEQYF. DNA of the CDR3: TGTGCCATCAGGGATGATGGAGGAGGGAGGATGTCCTACGAGCAGTACTTC.